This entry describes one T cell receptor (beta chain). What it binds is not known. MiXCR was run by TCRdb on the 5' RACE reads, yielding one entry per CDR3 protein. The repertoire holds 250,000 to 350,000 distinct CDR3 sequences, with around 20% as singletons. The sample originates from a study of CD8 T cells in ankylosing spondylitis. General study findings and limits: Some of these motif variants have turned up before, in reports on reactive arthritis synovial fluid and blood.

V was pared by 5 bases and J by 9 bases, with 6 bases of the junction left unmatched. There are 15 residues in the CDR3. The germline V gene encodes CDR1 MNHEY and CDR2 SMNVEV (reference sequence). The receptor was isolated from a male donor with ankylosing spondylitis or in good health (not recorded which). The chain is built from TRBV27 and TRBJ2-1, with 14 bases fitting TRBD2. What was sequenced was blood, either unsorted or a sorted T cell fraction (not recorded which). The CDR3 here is CASSTGTSGRGEQFF. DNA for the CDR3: TGTGCCAGCAGTACCGGGACTAGCGGGAGAGGTGAGCAGTTCTTC.